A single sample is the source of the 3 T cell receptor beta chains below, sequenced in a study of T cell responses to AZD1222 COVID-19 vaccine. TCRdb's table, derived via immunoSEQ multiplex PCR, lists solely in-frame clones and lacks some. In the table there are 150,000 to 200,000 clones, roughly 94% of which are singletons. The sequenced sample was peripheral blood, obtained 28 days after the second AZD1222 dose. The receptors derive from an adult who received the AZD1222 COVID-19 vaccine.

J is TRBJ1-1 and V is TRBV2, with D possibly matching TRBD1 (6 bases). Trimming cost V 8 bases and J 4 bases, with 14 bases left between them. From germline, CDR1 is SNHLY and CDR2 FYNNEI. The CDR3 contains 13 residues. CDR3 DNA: TGTGCCAGCGGGAGGGAAGGGGGCACTGAAGCTTTCTTT. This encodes CASGREGGTEAFF.

CDR3 sequence (DNA): TGTGCCAGTAGGACTAGCGGGAGAGGGGGCATTCAGTACTTC. Its protein product is CASRTSGRGGIQYF. V and J are TRBV19 and TRBJ2-4, with 12 bases fitting TRBD2. Per germline, CDR1 LNHDA and CDR2 SQIVND (reference sequence). The junction had 6 bases not matched to a gene; V was cut back by 6 bases and J by 9 bases. This CDR3 has 14 amino acids.

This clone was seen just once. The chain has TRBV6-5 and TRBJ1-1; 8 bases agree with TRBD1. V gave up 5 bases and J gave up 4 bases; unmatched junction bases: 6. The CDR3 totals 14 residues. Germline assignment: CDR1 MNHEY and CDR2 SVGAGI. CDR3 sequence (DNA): TGTGCCAGCAGTACCGGACAGGGCAGCACTGAAGCTTTCTTT. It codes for CASSTGQGSTEAFF.